This T cell receptor beta chain was captured in a study of blood T cell repertoires in COVID-19. Profiling relied on immunoSEQ multiplex PCR, and the TCRdb table lists in-frame clones only, not all of them. The sample shows approximately 450,000 clones, 75% to 90% of them seen only once. The study counted Cohort 3 donors as recovered given two negative PCRs, clearance, or symptom resolution. Sequencing input: PBMCs or T cells enriched from blood (not recorded which). This TCR derives from a man aged 25 to 40 who had recovered from COVID-19.

The CDR3 loop is CASSFVPGETQYF. The CDR3 DNA reads as TGCGCCAGCAGCTTTGTACCCGGGGAGACCCAGTACTTC. V and J are TRBV5-1 and TRBJ2-5; no reliable D call. The CDR3 has 13 amino acids. Germline V gene sequence: CDR1 SGHRS, CDR2 YFSETQ. The V end lost 2 bases, the J end lost 5 bases, and 10 bases lay between the germline ends.